The sequence of this T cell receptor beta chain was determined in a study of CD8+ T cells in alopecia areata. Regarding the study as a whole: The study found tofacitinib significantly decreased scalp clonality and expanded CD8+ clones among the top 100.

Remarks on this clone: No antigen is known for it.

Extracted RNA was reverse transcribed, and the resulting cDNA served as sequencing template. Profiled with immunoSEQ multiplex PCR; TCRdb holds only in-frame clones, not every one. The data contain approximately 150,000 clones, approximately 57% of them singletons. CDR1 GTSNPN and CDR2 SVGIG come from the germline V gene (reference sequence). The J segment lost 5 bases and the V segment lost 0 bases, leaving 5 bases of the junction unmatched. The CDR3 is 14 amino acids. Stated treatment: oral pan-JAK inhibitor, 5-10 mg twice daily. The receptor comes from a human donor with alopecia areata. The rearrangement joins TRBV30 to TRBJ1-1; 8 positions agree with TRBD1. The specimen comprised CD4+ T cells sorted from blood, sampled at week 24, from a patient treated with tofacitinib. As DNA, the CDR3 is TGTGCCTGGAGTGTCGACAGGGGATTAACTGAAGCTTTCTTT. Its translation: CAWSVDRGLTEAFF.